Reported below is one TCR beta chain. Its antigen is not known. There are 14 residues in the CDR3. From germline, CDR1 is WNHNN and CDR2 SYGVQD (reference sequence). Between the trimmed V and J ends, which lost 8 bases and 7 bases, there was a span of 18 bases. The sample belongs to a study of shared clonotypes between healthy human individuals. Study-wide findings and caveats: Despite large depth, rarefaction showed incomplete sorted-subset sequencing. Sampling involved blood alone; tissue repertoires likely differ. Unshared clonotypes carried lower generation probabilities than those common to all four donors.

An assay was performed, and its level was deep. Clones were read by immunoSEQ multiplex PCR, and TCRdb kept only the in-frame ones, dropping some. The repertoire has about 1.5 million clones, under 99% of them found once; the top ten carry 0.4% to 0.45%. The sequenced sample consisted of naive CD4+ T cells sorted from blood. The subset: CD45RA+ positively selected. The source is a man aged 30-40 years in good health. The chain couples TRBV10-1 to TRBJ2-1; D possibly corresponds to TRBD2 (6 bases). CDR3 DNA: TGCGCCAGCGGAGGGGCTAGCCGGTTAAATGAGCAGTTCTTC. Residues: CASGGASRLNEQFF.